Below, 4 T cell receptor beta chains from the same sample are listed, as sequenced in a study of T cells in Graves' hyperthyroidism and ophthalmopathy. From RNA transcripts, TCR beta CDR3 regions were amplified. The HTBI primer set was used in a first-round RT-PCR of the TCR CDR3. MiXCR, run by TCRdb on the multiplex PCR reads, gives a single entry per CDR3 protein. The profile shows hundreds of thousands of distinct CDR3 sequences, nearly 15% of them singletons. The sample was blood. These receptors were obtained from a woman aged 55 to 70 with Graves' ophthalmopathy.

The CDR3 is CASSRSFSGVSYNEQFF. CDR3 bases: TGCGCCAGCAGCCGCAGCTTTAGCGGGGTTTCCTACAATGAGCAGTTCTTC. The chain joins TRBV4-1 to TRBJ2-1, with 8 bases that match TRBD2. V lost 4 bases, J lost 1 base, and 9 bases stayed unmatched. The CDR3 is 17 residues long. Germline-derived CDR1 and CDR2 are MGHRA and YSYEKL.

This clonotype was counted ten times or more. The rearrangement joins TRBV6-5 to TRBJ2-2; 7 bases fit TRBD2. The CDR3 has 16 residues. V lost 2 bases to trimming and J lost 1 base; unmatched junction nucleotides: 4. The germline V gene has CDR1 MNHEY and CDR2 SVGAGI. CDR3 DNA: TGTGCCAGCAGTTACGATAGCGGGCAGAACACCGGGGAGCTGTTTTTT. Amino acid sequence: CASSYDSGQNTGELFF.

This chain connects TRBV7-9 to TRBJ1-6, with D hard to call. The CDR3 runs to 13 residues. The V end lost 5 bases, the J end lost 13 bases, and 15 bases lay between the germline ends. Per germline, CDR1 SEHNR and CDR2 FQNEAQ (reference sequence). CDR3 region: CASSRSGLGPLHF. Here the CDR3 DNA reads TGTGCCAGCAGCCGGAGTGGCTTGGGGCCCCTCCACTTT.

The gene calls are TRBV12-3 or TRBV12-4 and TRBJ2-5, with D unresolved. The CDR3 is 15 amino acids. V was clipped by 6 bases and J by 5 bases, with 19 bases between them. The CDR3 DNA is TGTGCCAGCAGCCAAGGGTGGGTTGGACGGGAGACCCAGTACTTC. Its translation: CASSQGWVGRETQYF.